This T cell receptor (beta chain) appears in the sequencing data of a study of blood T cell repertoires in COVID-19. Trimming took off 2 bases at V and 1 base at J, with 11 bases between the two ends. Germline values: CDR1 GTSNPN, CDR2 SVGIG (reference sequence). The CDR3 length is 14 residues. Clones were sequenced by immunoSEQ multiplex PCR, and TCRdb holds only the in-frame ones, with some missing. The sample includes hundreds of thousands of clones, approximately 87% of them seen just once. The J gene is TRBJ1-1, the V gene TRBV30, with D perhaps TRBD1 (6 bases). The receptor was derived from a man aged 40-55 years in a cohort exposed to, infected with or recovered from COVID-19 (not recorded which). Sequenced: PBMCs or T cells enriched from blood (not recorded which). The CDR3 here is CAWSPGQPNTEAFF. As DNA, the CDR3 is TGTGCCTGGAGTCCCGGACAGCCGAACACTGAAGCTTTCTTT.